This T cell receptor beta chain was recorded in a study of T cell responses to AZD1222 COVID-19 vaccine. The CDR3 spans 14 residues. With V trimmed by 2 bases and J by 4 bases, 4 bases remained unmatched. CDR1 SGHTA and CDR2 FQGNSA come from the germline V gene. Overall study findings and caveats: Females outnumbered males among donors, who were mostly white British; clonal diversity was possibly underestimated. It was only a handful of AZD1222 recipients who were seropositive at baseline.

A remark on this clone: Its target is unknown.

Generated by immunoSEQ multiplex PCR, the TCRdb table keeps only in-frame clones and is missing some. The table lists tens of thousands of clones, more than 85% of them singletons. Sequenced here: peripheral blood, sampled 28 days after the second AZD1222 dose. This sequence was found in an adult who received the AZD1222 COVID-19 vaccine. The chain employs TRBV7-2 and TRBJ2-7, with 8 positions matching TRBD2. CDR3: CASSLTSGTYEQYF. The CDR3 DNA reads TGTGCCAGCAGCTTAACTAGCGGAACGTACGAGCAGTACTTC. Full variable domain (outside the CDR3, taken from reference TRBV7-2 and TRBJ2-7): GAGVSQSPSNKVTEKGKDVELRCDPISGHTALYWYRQSLGQGLEFLIYFQGNSAPDKSGLPSDRFSAERTGGSVSTLTIQRTQQEDSAVYLCASSLTSGTYEQYFGPGTRLTVT.